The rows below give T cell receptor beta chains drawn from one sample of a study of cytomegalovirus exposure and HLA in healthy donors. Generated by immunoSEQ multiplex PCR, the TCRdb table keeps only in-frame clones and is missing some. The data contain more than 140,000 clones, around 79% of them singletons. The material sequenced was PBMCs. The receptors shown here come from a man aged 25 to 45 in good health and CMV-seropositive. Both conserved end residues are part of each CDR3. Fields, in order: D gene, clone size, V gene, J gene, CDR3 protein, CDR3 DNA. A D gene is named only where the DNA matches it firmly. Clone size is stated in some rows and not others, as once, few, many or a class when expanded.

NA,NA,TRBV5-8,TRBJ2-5,CASSIQYSKETQYF,TGTGCCAGCAGCATACAGTATTCCAAAGAGACCCAGTACTTC
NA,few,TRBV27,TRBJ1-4,CASSLSRGFNEKLFF,TGTGCCAGCAGTTTATCTCGAGGGTTCAATGAAAAACTGTTTTTT
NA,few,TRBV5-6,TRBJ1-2,CASSSGVYGYTF,TGTGCCAGCAGCTCCGGGGTCTATGGCTACACCTTC
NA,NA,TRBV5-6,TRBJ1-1,CASSLDREPTEAFF,TGTGCCAGCAGCTTGGATAGGGAGCCCACTGAAGCTTTCTTT
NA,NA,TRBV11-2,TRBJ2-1,CASSLYPGYNEQFF,TGTGCCAGCAGCTTATACCCAGGATACAATGAGCAGTTCTTC
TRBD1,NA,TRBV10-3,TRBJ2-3,CAISDTDRGATDTQYF,TGTGCCATCAGTGACACTGACAGGGGGGCAACAGATACGCAGTATTTT
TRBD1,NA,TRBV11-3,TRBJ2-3,CASSSRSGRGTDTQYF,TGTGCCAGCAGCTCCCGGTCGGGCAGGGGGACAGATACGCAGTATTTT
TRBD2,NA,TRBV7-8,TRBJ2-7,CASSQGLAGIYEQYF,TGTGCCAGCAGTCAGGGACTAGCGGGTATCTACGAGCAGTACTTC
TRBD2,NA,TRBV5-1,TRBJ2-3,CASRPGTSGLTDTQYF,TGCGCCAGCAGACCCGGGACTAGCGGCCTCACAGATACGCAGTATTTT
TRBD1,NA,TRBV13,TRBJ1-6,CASSPGTGDNSPLHF,TGTGCCAGCAGCCCGGGGACAGGGGACAATTCACCCCTCCACTTT
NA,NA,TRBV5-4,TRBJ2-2,CASSSRAYTGELFF,TGTGCCAGCAGCTCACGCGCATACACCGGGGAGCTGTTTTTT
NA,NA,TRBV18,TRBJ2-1,CASSPESVVYNEQFF,TGTGCCAGCTCACCAGAATCGGTAGTTTACAATGAGCAGTTCTTC
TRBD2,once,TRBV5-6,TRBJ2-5,CASSFIAGGPETQYF,TGTGCCAGCAGCTTTATAGCGGGGGGGCCAGAGACCCAGTACTTC
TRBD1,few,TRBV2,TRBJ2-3,CASSDGTGGTDTQYF,TGTGCCAGCAGTGACGGGACAGGGGGCACAGATACGCAGTATTTT
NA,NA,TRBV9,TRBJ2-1,CASSRRGSSYNEQFF,TGTGCCAGCAGCAGAAGGGGCTCCTCCTACAATGAGCAGTTCTTC
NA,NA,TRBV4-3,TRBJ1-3,CASSQAGRGNTIYF,TGCGCCAGCAGCCAAGCAGGGCGAGGAAACACCATATATTTT
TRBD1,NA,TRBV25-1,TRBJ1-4,CASRDRGSEKLFF,TGTGCCAGCAGGGACAGGGGGTCGGAAAAACTGTTTTTT
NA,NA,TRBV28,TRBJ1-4,CASSLSLLEKLFF,TGTGCCAGCAGTTTATCTTTATTGGAAAAACTGTTTTTT
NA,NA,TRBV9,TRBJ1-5,CASSVGRSNQPQHF,TGTGCCAGCAGCGTCGGTAGATCCAATCAGCCCCAGCATTTT
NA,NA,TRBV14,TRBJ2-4,CASSQDQNRGIQYF,TGTGCCAGCAGCCAGGACCAAAACCGGGGCATTCAGTACTTC
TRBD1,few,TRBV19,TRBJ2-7,CASSAKGQGLYEQYF,TGTGCCAGTAGTGCCAAGGGACAGGGGTTATACGAGCAGTACTTC
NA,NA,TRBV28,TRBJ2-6,CASSSSGGVSGANVLTF,NA
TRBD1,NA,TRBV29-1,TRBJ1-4,CSTGTGNEKLFF,TGCAGCACCGGGACAGGGAACGAAAAACTGTTTTTT
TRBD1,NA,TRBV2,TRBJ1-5,CASSRQGTSNQPQHF,TGTGCCAGCAGCAGACAGGGGACGAGCAATCAGCCCCAGCATTTT
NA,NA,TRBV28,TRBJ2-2,CASRLTTGNTGELFF,TGTGCCAGCAGACTTACCACAGGGAACACCGGGGAGCTGTTTTTT
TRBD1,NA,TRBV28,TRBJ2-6,CASNLQPQGAGANVLTF,TGTGCCAGCAATCTACAACCCCAGGGGGCCGGGGCCAACGTCCTGACTTTC
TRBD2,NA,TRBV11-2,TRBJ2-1,CASSPGGTSYDNEQFF,TGTGCCAGCAGCCCAGGGGGGACTAGCTATGACAATGAGCAGTTCTTC
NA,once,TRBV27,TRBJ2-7,CASRQGSYEQYF,TGTGCCAGCAGACAGGGATCCTACGAGCAGTACTTC
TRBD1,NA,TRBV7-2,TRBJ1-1,CASSLDRGRNTEAFF,TGTGCCAGCAGCCTGGACAGGGGACGGAACACTGAAGCTTTCTTT
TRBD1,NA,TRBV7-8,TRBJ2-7,CASSLGTGGLYEQYF,TGTGCCAGCAGCCTTGGGACAGGGGGCCTCTACGAGCAGTACTTC
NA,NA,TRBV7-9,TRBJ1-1,CASSYGRGMTEAFF,TGTGCCAGCAGCTATGGTAGGGGGATGACTGAAGCTTTCTTT
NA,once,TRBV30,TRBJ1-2,CAWSIENYGYTF,TGTGCCTGGAGTATAGAAAACTATGGCTACACCTTC
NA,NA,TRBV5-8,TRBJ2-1,CASSSIIASYNEQFF,TGTGCCAGCAGCTCGATTATTGCGTCCTACAATGAGCAGTTCTTC
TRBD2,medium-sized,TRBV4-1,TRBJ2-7,CASSQDPGLLYEQYF,TGCGCCAGCAGCCAAGATCCGGGACTACTCTACGAGCAGTACTTC
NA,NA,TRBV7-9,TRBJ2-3,CASSQIQGPTDTQYF,TGTGCCAGCAGCCAAATCCAGGGTCCAACAGATACGCAGTATTTT
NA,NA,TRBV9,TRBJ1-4,CASSVTINEKLFF,TGTGCCAGCAGCGTGACTATTAATGAAAAACTGTTTTTT
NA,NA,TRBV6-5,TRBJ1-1,CASRTGMNTEAFF,TGTGCCAGCAGAACAGGGATGAACACTGAAGCTTTCTTT
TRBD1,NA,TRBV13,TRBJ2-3,CASSPTGQSTDTQYF,TGTGCCAGCAGCCCCACGGGACAGAGCACAGATACGCAGTATTTT
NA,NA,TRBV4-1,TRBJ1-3,CASSRSPGGGNIIYF,TGCGCCAGCAGCCGATCCCCGGGGGGAGGAAACATCATATATTTT
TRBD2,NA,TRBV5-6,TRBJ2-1,CASSLTGGPGDEQFF,TGTGCCAGCAGCCTCACGGGAGGGCCGGGTGATGAGCAGTTCTTC
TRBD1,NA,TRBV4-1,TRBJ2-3,CASSPVFFGTGKTDTQYF,TGCGCCAGCAGCCCGGTGTTTTTTGGGACAGGGAAGACAGATACGCAGTATTTT
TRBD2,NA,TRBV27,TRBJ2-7,CASIGTSGKRYEQYF,TGTGCCAGCATCGGGACTAGCGGGAAGAGATACGAGCAGTACTTC
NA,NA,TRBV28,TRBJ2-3,CASSPPSGNTDTQYF,TGTGCCAGCAGTCCCCCCAGCGGAAACACAGATACGCAGTATTTT
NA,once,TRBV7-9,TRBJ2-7,CASSSDSAYEQYF,TGTGCCAGCAGCTCGGACAGTGCCTACGAGCAGTACTTC
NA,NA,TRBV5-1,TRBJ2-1,CASSLGGRSSYNEQFF,TGCGCCAGCAGCTTGGGAGGCCGGAGCTCCTACAATGAGCAGTTCTTC
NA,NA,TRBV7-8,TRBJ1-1,CASSSWSLNTEAFF,TGTGCCAGCAGCTCGTGGAGTCTTAACACTGAAGCTTTCTTT
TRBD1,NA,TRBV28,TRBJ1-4,CASSPGGANEKLFF,TGTGCCAGCAGTCCAGGGGGCGCGAATGAAAAACTGTTTTTT
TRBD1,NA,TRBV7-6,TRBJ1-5,CAKRPRDRAYSNQPQHF,TGTGCCAAGCGCCCTCGTGACAGGGCCTATAGCAATCAGCCCCAGCATTTT
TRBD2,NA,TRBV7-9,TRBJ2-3,CASSLDLSGGSDTQYF,TGTGCCAGCAGCTTAGACCTTAGCGGGGGATCAGATACGCAGTATTTT
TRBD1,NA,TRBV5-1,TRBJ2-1,CASSSGQGNEQFF,TGCGCCAGCAGCTCGGGACAGGGAAATGAGCAGTTCTTC
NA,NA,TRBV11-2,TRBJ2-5,CASSLKSLEETQYF,TGTGCCAGCAGCTTAAAATCACTGGAGGAGACCCAGTACTTC